The 21 T cell receptor beta chains listed next were all sequenced from one sample in a study of blood T cell repertoires in COVID-19. Produced via immunoSEQ multiplex PCR; TCRdb's table is partial and in-frame only. The sample includes some 300,000 clones, 70% to 90% seen only once; the top ten take 2% to 2.5%. The sequenced material came from PBMCs or T cells enriched from blood (not recorded which). The receptors originated from a woman aged 55 to 70 in a cohort exposed to, infected with or recovered from COVID-19 (not recorded which).

The chain has TRBV28 and TRBJ1-5; TRBD1 matches 7 bases. After removal of 3 bases from V and 3 bases from J, the junction contained 5 bases not matched to a gene. CDR1 is MDHEN and CDR2 is SYDVKM in the germline V gene. The CDR3 has 15 residues. Here the CDR3 DNA reads TGTGCCAGCAGTTTCGGGACAGCCCTCAATCAGCCCCAGCATTTT. The encoded protein is CASSFGTALNQPQHF.

This CDR3 reads CASSGTSGSVQETQYF. DNA of the CDR3: TGTGCCAGCAGCGGGACTAGCGGGAGTGTCCAAGAGACCCAGTACTTC. The rearrangement links TRBV13 to TRBJ2-5; 14 bases align to TRBD2. CDR1 and CDR2 from the germline V gene are PRHDT and FYEKMQ (reference sequence). V lost 5 bases to trimming and J lost 1 base; unmatched junction nucleotides: 3. CDR3 length: 16 residues.

In this sample, this clone turned up a few times. The V call is TRBV19, the J call TRBJ2-5; D possibly corresponds to TRBD1 (5 bases). With 7 bases removed from V and 2 bases from J, the gap between germline ends came to 17 bases. Germline loops: CDR1 LNHDA, CDR2 SQIVND (reference sequence). CDR3 length equals 15 residues. CDR3 region: CASTIGQGRQETQYF. The CDR3 nucleotides are TGTGCCAGTACAATAGGGCAGGGTAGGCAAGAGACCCAGTACTTC.

This clone came up once. CDR3 bases: TGTGCCAGCAGTGAAGGGGATAGCGGGAGGTCCCCCTACGAGCAGTACTTC. Translated, it gives CASSEGDSGRSPYEQYF. The V call is TRBV2, the J call TRBJ2-7, with 10 bases that match TRBD2. Germline lookup yields CDR1 SNHLY and CDR2 FYNNEI. The V segment lost 1 base and the J segment 2 bases; nucleotides outside the gene matches: 8. The CDR3 contains 17 residues. The entire variable domain, with the rest obtained from reference TRBV2 and TRBJ2-7, is as follows: EPEVTQTPSHQVTQMGQEVILRCVPISNHLYFYWYRQILGQKVEFLVSFYNNEISEKSEIFDDQFSVERPDGSNFTLKIRSTKLEDSAMYFCASSEGDSGRSPYEQYFGPGTRLTVT.

The chain links TRBV23-1 to TRBJ1-6, with 7 bases matching TRBD1. TRBV23-1 is recorded as an ORF, its role being uncertain. CDR3 size: 21 residues. The V and J ends lost 0 bases and 10 bases, in that order; junction bases with no gene match: 24. The CDR3 here is CASSQSGRQGNTPLEESPLHF. CDR3 nucleotide sequence: TGCGCCAGCAGTCAATCGGGTCGACAGGGAAATACCCCCCTTGAAGAATCACCCCTCCACTTT.

This rearrangement joins TRBV5-1 to TRBJ1-2; weak D call: TRBD1 (5 bases). In germline, CDR1 is SGHRS, CDR2 YFSETQ. Trimming left V 2 bases short and J 4 bases short, with 15 bases between. The CDR3 spans 15 residues. The CDR3 DNA is TGCGCCAGCAGCTTAGACCCACCGGGGGTCTATGGCTACACCTTC. Translation gives CASSLDPPGVYGYTF.

The V call is TRBV18, the J call TRBJ1-4; 7 bases are shared with TRBD1. The V segment lost 3 bases and the J segment 5 bases; nucleotides outside the gene matches: 6. CDR1 and CDR2 (germline): KGHSH, LQKENI. The CDR3 runs 15 residues. CDR3 region: CASSPVQGPNEKLFF. Here the CDR3 DNA reads TGTGCCAGCTCACCTGTACAGGGGCCAAATGAAAAACTGTTTTTT.

The chain recombines TRBV6-5 with TRBJ1-3, with D hard to call. Trimming removed 6 bases from V and 0 bases from J, with 3 bases in between. Germline CDR1 and CDR2: MNHEY and SVGAGI. The CDR3 runs 12 residues. The CDR3 sequence: CASSGSGNTIYF. CDR3 sequence (DNA): TGTGCCAGCAGCGGCTCTGGAAACACCATATATTTT.

The chain recombines TRBV7-6 with TRBJ2-3, with 10 bases identical to TRBD2. The CDR3 length is 18 residues. Germline lookup yields CDR1 SGHVS and CDR2 FNYEAQ. V shed 5 bases, J shed 3 bases, and the junction held 14 bases outside the gene matches. CDR3 bases: TGTGCCAGCAGCCCTACCGGACCGGGACTAGCGAGTACAGATACGCAGTATTTT. Residues: CASSPTGPGLASTDTQYF.

This chain connects TRBV6-5 to TRBJ2-3; D perhaps matches TRBD2 (5 bases). V gave up 2 bases and J gave up 4 bases, with 10 bases separating them. The V gene's germline CDR1 is MNHEY and CDR2 SVGAGI. This CDR3 has 14 amino acids. CDR3 nucleotide sequence: TGTGCCAGCAGTTACGGCGGGTCCCCAGATACGCAGTATTTT. Encoded protein: CASSYGGSPDTQYF.

The rearrangement uses TRBV28 and TRBJ1-1; 9 bases fit TRBD1. The trim removed 5 bases at V and 3 bases at J, leaving 1 base unmatched. Germline loops: CDR1 MDHEN, CDR2 SYDVKM. CDR3 length equals 13 residues. CDR3 residues: CASSRTGDTEAFF. The CDR3 DNA reads as TGTGCCAGCAGTAGGACAGGGGACACTGAAGCTTTCTTT. The variable domain in full, completed from reference TRBV28 and TRBJ1-1, reads DVKVTQSSRYLVKRTGEKVFLECVQDMDHENMFWYRQDPGLGLRLIYFSYDVKMKEKGDIPEGYSVSREKKERFSLILESASTNQTSMYLCASSRTGDTEAFFGQGTRLTVV.

V is TRBV12-5 and J is TRBJ2-5; 14 bases are shared with TRBD2. Germline V gene sequence: CDR1 LGHNT, CDR2 FRNRAP. V shed 2 bases and J 2 bases; nucleotides not matched to a gene: 16. CDR3 length equals 21 residues. The DNA for the CDR3 is TGTGCTAGTGGTTTGTTTGTAAGGGGACTAGCGGGAGAGAGGAGGCAAGAGACCCAGTACTTC. The encoded protein is CASGLFVRGLAGERRQETQYF.

This chain joins TRBV5-6 and TRBJ2-1, with 10 nucleotides matching TRBD2. This CDR3 has 16 residues. The V gene end was trimmed by 4 bases and the J gene end by 6 bases; junction bases not matched to a gene: 10. Germline assignment: CDR1 SGHDT and CDR2 YYEEEE. The CDR3 coding sequence is TGTGCCAGCAGCCCTCAAGGACTAGCGGCCTCCAATGAGCAGTTCTTC. Its protein is CASSPQGLAASNEQFF.

This chain links TRBV30 with TRBJ2-7; D is unclear. CDR1 is GTSNPN, CDR2 SVGIG, per germline (reference sequence). V was pared by 4 bases and J by 0 bases, with 13 bases between. The CDR3 has 14 residues. CDR3 sequence reads: CAWTMLGASYEQYF. CDR3 nucleotide sequence: TGTGCCTGGACGATGCTAGGTGCCTCCTACGAGCAGTACTTC.

The chain joins TRBV7-2 to TRBJ2-7; no firm D call. CDR1 SGHTA and CDR2 FQGNSA come from the germline V gene. V lost 6 bases and J 2 bases, leaving 11 bases between the germline ends. The CDR3 sequence is 13 residues long. CDR3 sequence reads: CASSRWAAYEQYF. The CDR3 coding sequence is TGTGCCAGCAGTCGGTGGGCAGCCTACGAGCAGTACTTC.

This clone has a single count. This chain joins TRBV10-3 and TRBJ2-1, with 11 positions matching TRBD2. Germline V CDR1 and CDR2: ENHRY, SYGVKD. CDR3 length: 15 residues. V lost 7 bases and J lost 10; bases outside the gene matches: 12. CDR3 in amino acids: CAITELAGVLSEQFF. DNA for the CDR3: TGTGCCATCACCGAACTAGCGGGAGTTTTAAGCGAGCAGTTCTTC.

The chain uses TRBV3-1 (or the pseudogene TRBV3-2) and TRBJ1-1; no reliable D call. The CDR3 is 14 residues long. CDR1 is LGHDT and CDR2 is YNNKEL in the germline V gene (reference sequence). V was pared by 1 base and J by 4 bases, with 10 bases between. As DNA, the CDR3 is TGTGCCAGCAGCCAAGGACACGCGTCCACTGAAGCTTTCTTT. Protein: CASSQGHASTEAFF.

This clone was observed a few times. The J gene is TRBJ1-4, the V gene TRBV28; D possibly corresponds to TRBD1 (6 bases). The ends were cut back, 5 bases at V and 7 bases at J, with 14 bases in the middle. Looked up from germline, CDR1 is MDHEN and CDR2 is SYDVKM. This CDR3 spans 14 amino acids. The DNA for the CDR3 is TGTGCCAGCAGTGTGGACAGCTTTAGTGAAAAACTGTTTTTT. Amino acid sequence: CASSVDSFSEKLFF.

The CDR3 bases are TGTGCCAGCAGCTATCCCCGGTGGCTAGCGGCCTACGAGCAGTACTTC. Encoded protein: CASSYPRWLAAYEQYF. The rearrangement links TRBV7-4 to TRBJ2-7; TRBD2 matches at 7 bases. This CDR3 contains 16 residues. V lost 4 bases and J lost 2; bases outside the gene matches: 11. Looked up from germline, CDR1 is SGHVT and CDR2 is SQSDAQ.

This chain uses TRBV9 with TRBJ2-3; D is possibly TRBD2 (7 bases). The CDR3 runs to 15 residues. Germline lookup yields CDR1 SGDLS and CDR2 YYNGEE. Trimming cost V 3 bases and J 0 bases, with 11 bases left between them. CDR3 in amino acids: CASSGGGASTDTQYF. In DNA, the CDR3 is TGTGCCAGCAGCGGAGGGGGGGCTAGCACAGATACGCAGTATTTT. The complete variable domain, with remaining parts taken from reference TRBV9 and TRBJ2-3, reads DSGVTQTPKHLITATGQRVTLRCSPRSGDLSVYWYQQSLDQGLQFLIQYYNGEERAKGNILERFSAQQFPDLHSELNLSSLELGDSALYFCASSGGGASTDTQYFGPGTRLTVL.

The J gene is TRBJ1-4, the V gene TRBV5-1; D not resolved. Trimming removed 0 bases at V and 8 bases at J, with 5 bases between. Germline lookup yields CDR1 SGHRS and CDR2 YFSETQ. The CDR3 length is 12 residues. The CDR3 loop is CASSLGGEKLFF. For the CDR3, the DNA is TGCGCCAGCAGCTTGGGAGGGGAAAAACTGTTTTTT.